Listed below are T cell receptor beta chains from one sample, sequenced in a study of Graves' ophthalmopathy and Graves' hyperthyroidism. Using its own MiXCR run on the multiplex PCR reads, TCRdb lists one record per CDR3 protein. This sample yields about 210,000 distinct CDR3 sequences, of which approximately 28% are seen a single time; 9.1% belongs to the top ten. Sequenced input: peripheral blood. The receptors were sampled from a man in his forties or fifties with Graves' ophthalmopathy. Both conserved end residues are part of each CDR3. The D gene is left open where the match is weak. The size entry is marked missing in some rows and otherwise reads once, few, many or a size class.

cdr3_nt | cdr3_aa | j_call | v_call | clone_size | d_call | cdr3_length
TGTGCCAGCAGCGCAACGGGCCAGGGGTCCTACGAGCAGTACTTC | CASSATGQGSYEQYF | TRBJ2-7 | TRBV7-9 | many | - | 15
TGTGCCGTACAAATCGACAGAGAAGAGACCCAGTACTTC | CAVQIDREETQYF | TRBJ2-5 | TRBV10-3 | many | - | 13
TGTGCCAGCAGTTTGACAGGGGGCAACATTCAGTACTTC | CASSLTGGNIQYF | TRBJ2-4 | TRBV6-2/TRBV6-3 | - | TRBD1 | 13
TGTGCCAGCAGCGGTCGACACCAAACCGGGGAGCTGTTTTTT | CASSGRHQTGELFF | TRBJ2-2 | TRBV7-8 | many | - | 14
TGTGCCAGCAGCTTAGATCCGGCTAGCGGGAGGATTGGCGAGCAGTACTTC | CASSLDPASGRIGEQYF | TRBJ2-7 | TRBV11-2 | many | TRBD2 | 17
TGTGCCAGCAGCCCTGGGGCGGGGAATCAGCCCCAGCATTTT | CASSPGAGNQPQHF | TRBJ1-5 | TRBV6-2/TRBV6-3 | many | - | 14
TGTGCCAGCAGTTCCCAATCTGCAGCACCCCTCCACTTT | CASSSQSAAPLHF | TRBJ1-6 | TRBV12-3/TRBV12-4 | - | - | 13
TGCAGTGCGACGCCGACAGGGCGAAGAGGACAGCCCCAGCATTTT | CSATPTGRRGQPQHF | TRBJ1-5 | TRBV20-1 | many | TRBD1 | 15
TGTGCCAGCAGTTCAACTATGGAGGACAACACTGAAGCTTTCTTT | CASSSTMEDNTEAFF | TRBJ1-1 | TRBV12-3/TRBV12-4 | many | - | 15
TGTGCCAGCAGCGTGGGACTAGGGGTCGGAGAGACCCAGTACTTC | CASSVGLGVGETQYF | TRBJ2-5 | TRBV11-1 | many | TRBD2 | 15
TGTGCCAGCAGACCTCTAGCCGGGACTAGCGGGACCCACACCGGGGAGCTGTTTTTT | CASRPLAGTSGTHTGELFF | TRBJ2-2 | TRBV27 | many | TRBD2 | 19
TGTGCCAGCAGCATAAGGGGGGTTACGGGCAATCAGCCCCAGCATTTT | CASSIRGVTGNQPQHF | TRBJ1-5 | TRBV7-8 | many | - | 16
TGTGCCAGCAGTTTAGCCCTGGGGGACAGCTCCTACGAGCAGTACTTC | CASSLALGDSSYEQYF | TRBJ2-7 | TRBV27 | once | TRBD1 | 16
TGTGCCAGCAATACAGGGTTAAATCAGCCCCAGCATTTT | CASNTGLNQPQHF | TRBJ1-5 | TRBV28 | many | - | 13
TGTGCCAGCAGCCATCTAGCGGGCGGCCAAACGGGGTACGAGCAGTACTTC | CASSHLAGGQTGYEQYF | TRBJ2-7 | TRBV6-2/TRBV6-3 | many | TRBD2 | 17
TGCGCCAGCAGCCAAGGACAGTACACCGGGGAGCTGTTTTTT | CASSQGQYTGELFF | TRBJ2-2 | TRBV4-1 | many | - | 14
TGTGCCACGAGTAGGGATCGGAAGGAGACCCAGTACTTC | CATSRDRKETQYF | TRBJ2-5 | TRBV7-2 | - | - | 13
TGTGCCAGCAGTTCACAGGGGACTCTTTACGAGCAGTACTTC | CASSSQGTLYEQYF | TRBJ2-7 | TRBV6-5 | many | - | 14
TGCAGTGCTAGAACAAGAAAAGAGATGAACACTGAAGCTTTCTTT | CSARTRKEMNTEAFF | TRBJ1-1 | TRBV20-1 | many | - | 15
TGTGCCAGCAGCTTGGGGGGACAGGGGGCAGTCGGGGAGCTGTTTTTT | CASSLGGQGAVGELFF | TRBJ2-2 | TRBV5-4 | many | TRBD1 | 16
TGTGCCAGCAGTTCCGCCGACAGGGCCCAAGAGACCCAGTACTTC | CASSSADRAQETQYF | TRBJ2-5 | TRBV28 | many | TRBD1 | 15
TGTGCCAGCTCGCGAGTGGGGCCCACCTACGAGCAGTACTTC | CASSRVGPTYEQYF | TRBJ2-7 | TRBV18 | few | - | 14
TGTGCCGTGGGAGACGGCGGAGAGACCCAGTACTTC | CAVGDGGETQYF | TRBJ2-5 | TRBV10-3 | many | - | 12
TGCAGCGGGAGGGGACTTACCGGGGAGCTGTTTTTT | CSGRGLTGELFF | TRBJ2-2 | TRBV29-1 | many | - | 12
TGTGCCAGCTCACCAGGGGCCGGGGGGCACCCACAAGAGACCCAGTACTTC | CASSPGAGGHPQETQYF | TRBJ2-5 | TRBV18 | many | - | 17